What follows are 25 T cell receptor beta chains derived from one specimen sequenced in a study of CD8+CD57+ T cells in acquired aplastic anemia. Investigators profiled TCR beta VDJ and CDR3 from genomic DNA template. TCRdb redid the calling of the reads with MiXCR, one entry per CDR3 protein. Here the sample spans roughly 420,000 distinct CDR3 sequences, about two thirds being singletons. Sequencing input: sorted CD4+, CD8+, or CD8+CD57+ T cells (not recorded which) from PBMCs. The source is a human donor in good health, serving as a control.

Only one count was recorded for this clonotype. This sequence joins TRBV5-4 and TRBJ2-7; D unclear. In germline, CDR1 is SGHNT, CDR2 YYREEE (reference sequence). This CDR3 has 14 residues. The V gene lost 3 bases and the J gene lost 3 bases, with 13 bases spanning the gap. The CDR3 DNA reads TGTGCCAGCAGCTCGTCGACTCTAGTCTACGAGCAGTACTTC. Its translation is CASSSSTLVYEQYF.

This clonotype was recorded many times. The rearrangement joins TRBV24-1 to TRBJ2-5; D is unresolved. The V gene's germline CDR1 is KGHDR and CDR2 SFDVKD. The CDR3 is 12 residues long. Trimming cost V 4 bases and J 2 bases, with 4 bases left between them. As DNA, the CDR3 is TGTGCCACCAGTGACCAGCAAGAGACCCAGTACTTC. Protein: CATSDQQETQYF.

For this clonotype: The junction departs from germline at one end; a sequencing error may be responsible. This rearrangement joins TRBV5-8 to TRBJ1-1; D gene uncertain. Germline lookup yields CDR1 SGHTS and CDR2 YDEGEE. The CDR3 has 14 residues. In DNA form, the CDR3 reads TGTGCCACCAGCATACGGGAAGAGTTCAGTGAAGCTTTCTTT. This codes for CATSIREEFSEAFF.

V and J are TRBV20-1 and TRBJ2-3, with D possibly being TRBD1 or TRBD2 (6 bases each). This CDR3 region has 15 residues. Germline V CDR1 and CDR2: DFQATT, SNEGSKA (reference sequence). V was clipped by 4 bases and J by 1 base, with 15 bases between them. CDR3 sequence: CSAIRGQLGTDTQYF. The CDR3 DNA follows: TGCAGTGCTATCCGGGGGCAATTGGGCACAGATACGCAGTATTTT.

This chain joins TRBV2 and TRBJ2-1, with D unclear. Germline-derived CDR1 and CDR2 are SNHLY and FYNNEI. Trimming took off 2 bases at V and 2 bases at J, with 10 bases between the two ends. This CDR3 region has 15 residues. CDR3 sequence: CASSETRRAYNEQFF. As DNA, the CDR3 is TGTGCCAGCAGTGAAACAAGGCGCGCCTACAATGAGCAGTTCTTC.

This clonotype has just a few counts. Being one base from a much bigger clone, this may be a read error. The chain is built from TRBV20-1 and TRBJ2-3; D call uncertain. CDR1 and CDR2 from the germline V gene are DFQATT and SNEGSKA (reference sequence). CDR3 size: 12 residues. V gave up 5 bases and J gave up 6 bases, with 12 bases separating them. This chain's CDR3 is CSAGYSVDTQYF. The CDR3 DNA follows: TGCAGTGCTGGGTACTCTGTGGATACGCAGTATTTT.

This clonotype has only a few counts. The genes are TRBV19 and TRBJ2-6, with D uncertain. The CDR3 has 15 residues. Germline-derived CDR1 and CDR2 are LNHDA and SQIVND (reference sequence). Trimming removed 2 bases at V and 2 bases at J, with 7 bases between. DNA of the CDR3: TGTGCCAGTAGTATATTTACAGCTGGGGCCAACGTCCTGACTTTC. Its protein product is CASSIFTAGANVLTF.

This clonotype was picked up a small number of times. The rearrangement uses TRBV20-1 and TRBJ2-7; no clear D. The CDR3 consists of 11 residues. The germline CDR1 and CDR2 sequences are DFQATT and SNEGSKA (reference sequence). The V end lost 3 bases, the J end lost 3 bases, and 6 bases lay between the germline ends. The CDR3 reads CSARADYEQYF. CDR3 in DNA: TGCAGTGCTAGGGCGGACTACGAGCAGTACTTC.

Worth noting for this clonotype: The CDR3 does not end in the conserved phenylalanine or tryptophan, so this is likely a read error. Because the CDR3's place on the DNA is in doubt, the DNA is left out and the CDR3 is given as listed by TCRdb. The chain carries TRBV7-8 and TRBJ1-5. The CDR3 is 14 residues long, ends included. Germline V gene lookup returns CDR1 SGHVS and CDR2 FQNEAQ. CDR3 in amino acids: CASSLGRSYEPQHV.

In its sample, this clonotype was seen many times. The CDR3 DNA follows: TGTGCCAGCAGCTTACCGGGACAGGAGTCATCGATATTACAAGAGACCCAGTACTTC. Amino acid sequence: CASSLPGQESSILQETQYF. The chain employs TRBV7-6 and TRBJ2-5, with 8 bases aligning to TRBD1. The CDR3 runs 19 residues. Germline values: CDR1 SGHVS, CDR2 FNYEAQ. Germline trimming cut 2 bases from V and 2 bases from J; bases unmatched to any gene: 16.

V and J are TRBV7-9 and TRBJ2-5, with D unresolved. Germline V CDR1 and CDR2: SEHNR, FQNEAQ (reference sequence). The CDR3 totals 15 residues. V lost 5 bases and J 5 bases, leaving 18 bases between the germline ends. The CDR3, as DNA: TGTGCCAGCAGCCTTTCGATGGCCCTCGAGGAGACCCAGTACTTC. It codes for CASSLSMALEETQYF.

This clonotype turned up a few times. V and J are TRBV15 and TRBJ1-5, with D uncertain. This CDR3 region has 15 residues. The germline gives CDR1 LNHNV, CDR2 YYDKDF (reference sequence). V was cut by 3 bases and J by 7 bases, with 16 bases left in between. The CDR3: CATSSPTSSAQPQHF. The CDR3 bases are TGTGCCACCAGCAGTCCCACCTCCTCCGCCCAGCCCCAGCATTTT. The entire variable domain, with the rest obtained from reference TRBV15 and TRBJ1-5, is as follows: DAMVIQNPRYQVTQFGKPVTLSCSQTLNHNVMYWYQQKSSQAPKLLFHYYDKDFNNEADTPDNFQSRRPNTSFCFLDIRSPGLGDTAMYLCATSSPTSSAQPQHFGDGTRLSIL.

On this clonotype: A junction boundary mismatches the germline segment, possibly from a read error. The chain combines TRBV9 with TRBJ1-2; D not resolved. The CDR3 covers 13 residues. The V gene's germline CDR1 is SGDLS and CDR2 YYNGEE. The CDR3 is CATSRGRERGDAF. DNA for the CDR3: TGTGCCACCAGCAGAGGACGAGAGAGAGGCGACGCCTTC.

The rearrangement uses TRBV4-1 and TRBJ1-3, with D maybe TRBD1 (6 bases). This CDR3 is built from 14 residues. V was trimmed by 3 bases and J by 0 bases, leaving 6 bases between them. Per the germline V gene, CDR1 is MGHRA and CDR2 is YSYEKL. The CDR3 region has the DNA TGCGCCAGCAGCCAGACAGGCTCTGGAAACACCATATATTTT. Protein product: CASSQTGSGNTIYF.

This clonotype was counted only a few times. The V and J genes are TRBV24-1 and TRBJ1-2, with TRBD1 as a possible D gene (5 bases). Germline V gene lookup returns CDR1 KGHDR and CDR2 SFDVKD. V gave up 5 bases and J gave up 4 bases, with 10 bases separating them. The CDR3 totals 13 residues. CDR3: CATSAGWGYGYTF. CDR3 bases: TGTGCCACCAGTGCAGGGTGGGGCTATGGCTACACCTTC.

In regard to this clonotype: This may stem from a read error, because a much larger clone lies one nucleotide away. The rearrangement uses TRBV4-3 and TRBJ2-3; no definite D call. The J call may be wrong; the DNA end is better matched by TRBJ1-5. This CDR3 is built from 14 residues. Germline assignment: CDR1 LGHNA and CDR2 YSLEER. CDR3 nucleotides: TGCGCCAGCAGCCAAGAGCGGTACACAGATACGCAGCATTTT. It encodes CASSQERYTDTQHF.

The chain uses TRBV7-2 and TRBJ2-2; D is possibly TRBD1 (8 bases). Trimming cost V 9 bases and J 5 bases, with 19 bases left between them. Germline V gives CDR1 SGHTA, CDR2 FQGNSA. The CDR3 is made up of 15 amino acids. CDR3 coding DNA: TGTGCCAGAAACAGGGGGGGGACGGGAACCGGGGAGCTGTTTTTT. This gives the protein CARNRGGTGTGELFF.

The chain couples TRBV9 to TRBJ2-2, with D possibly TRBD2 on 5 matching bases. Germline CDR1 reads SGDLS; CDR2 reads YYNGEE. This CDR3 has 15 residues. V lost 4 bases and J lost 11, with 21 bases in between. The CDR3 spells CASSSHGDLNYELFF. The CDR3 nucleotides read TGTGCCAGCAGCTCCCACGGGGATCTGAACTACGAGCTGTTTTTT.

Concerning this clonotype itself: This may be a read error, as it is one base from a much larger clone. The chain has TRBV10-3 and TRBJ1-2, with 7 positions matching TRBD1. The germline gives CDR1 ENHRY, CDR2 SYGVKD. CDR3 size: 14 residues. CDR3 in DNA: TGTGCCATCGGTGCGACAGGGTTGGAATATGACTACACCTTC. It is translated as CAIGATGLEYDYTF.

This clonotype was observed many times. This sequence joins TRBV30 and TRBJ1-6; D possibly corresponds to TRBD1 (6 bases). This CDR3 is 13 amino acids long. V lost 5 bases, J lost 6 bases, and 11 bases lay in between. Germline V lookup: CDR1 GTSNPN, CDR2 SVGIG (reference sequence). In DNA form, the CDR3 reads TGTGCCTGGGAGGGACACGTTAATTCACCCCTCCACTTT. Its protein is CAWEGHVNSPLHF.

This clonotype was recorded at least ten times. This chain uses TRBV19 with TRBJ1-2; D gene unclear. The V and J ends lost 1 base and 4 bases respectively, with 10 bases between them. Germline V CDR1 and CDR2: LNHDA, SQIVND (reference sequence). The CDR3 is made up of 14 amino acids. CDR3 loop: CASSIGEASYGYTF. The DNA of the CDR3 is TGTGCCAGTAGTATAGGGGAAGCCAGCTATGGCTACACCTTC.

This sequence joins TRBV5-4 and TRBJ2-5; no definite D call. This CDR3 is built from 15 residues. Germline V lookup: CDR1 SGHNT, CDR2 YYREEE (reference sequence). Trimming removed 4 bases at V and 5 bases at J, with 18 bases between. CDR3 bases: TGTGCCAGCAGCCAAGCTACCGGGTTGGGGGAGACCCAGTACTTC. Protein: CASSQATGLGETQYF. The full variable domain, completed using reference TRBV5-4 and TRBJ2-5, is ETGVTQSPTHLIKTRGQQVTLRCSSQSGHNTVSWYQQALGQGPQFIFQYYREEENGRGNFPPRFSGLQFPNYSSELNVNALELDDSALYLCASSQATGLGETQYFGPGTRLLVL.

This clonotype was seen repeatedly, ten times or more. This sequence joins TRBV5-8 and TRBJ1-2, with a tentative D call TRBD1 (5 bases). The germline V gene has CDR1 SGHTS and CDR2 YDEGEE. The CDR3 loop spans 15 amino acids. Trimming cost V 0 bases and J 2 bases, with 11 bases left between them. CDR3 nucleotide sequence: TGTGCCAGCAGCTTGGAGCCAGGGAAAAACTATGGCTACACCTTC. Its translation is CASSLEPGKNYGYTF.

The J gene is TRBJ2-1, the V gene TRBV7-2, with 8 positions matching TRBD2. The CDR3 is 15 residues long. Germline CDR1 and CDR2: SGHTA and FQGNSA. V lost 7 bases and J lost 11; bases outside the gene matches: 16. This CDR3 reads CASTPASGWGDKQFF. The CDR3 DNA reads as TGTGCCAGCACCCCGGCTAGCGGGTGGGGCGATAAGCAGTTCTTC.

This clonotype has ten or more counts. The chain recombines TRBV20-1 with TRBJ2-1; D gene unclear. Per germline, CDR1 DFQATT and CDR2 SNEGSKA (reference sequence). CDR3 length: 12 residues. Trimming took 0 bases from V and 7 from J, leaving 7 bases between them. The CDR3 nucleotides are TGCAGTGCTAGAGATATTGGGAATGAGCAGTTCTTC. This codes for CSARDIGNEQFF.